Here is one T cell receptor beta chain with its context. The method was immunoSEQ multiplex PCR; TCRdb's version includes in-frame clones alone and lacks a portion of them. The sample holds 190,000 or so clones; roughly 90% are singletons and the top ten take approximately 8%. Germline-derived CDR1 and CDR2 are SNHLY and FYNNEI. The CDR3 is made up of 15 amino acids. V lost 0 bases, J lost 0 bases, and 6 bases lay in between. Participant ages covered about 18 to 89 years across 25 or so US areas. Clinical histories supplied by participants themselves formed the basis of cohort assignment. For recovered donors of Cohort 3, there were two negative PCRs, clearance, or symptom resolution. This specimen comes from a study of blood T cell repertoires in COVID-19. Study summary: The cDNA or gDNA used as material had been derived from T cells, B-cell-depleted T cells, or PBMCs.

The chain is built from TRBV2 and TRBJ1-5, with D tentatively TRBD1 (5 bases). The TCR comes from a woman between 18 and 29 years old who had recovered from COVID-19. What was sequenced was PBMCs or T cells enriched from blood (not recorded which). The DNA for the CDR3 is TGTGCCAGCAGTGAAGCAGGGGCTAGCAATCAGCCCCAGCATTTT. Translation: CASSEAGASNQPQHF. The full variable domain, in which reference TRBV2 and TRBJ1-5 provide the parts outside the CDR3, is EPEVTQTPSHQVTQMGQEVILRCVPISNHLYFYWYRQILGQKVEFLVSFYNNEISEKSEIFDDQFSVERPDGSNFTLKIRSTKLEDSAMYFCASSEAGASNQPQHFGDGTRLSIL.